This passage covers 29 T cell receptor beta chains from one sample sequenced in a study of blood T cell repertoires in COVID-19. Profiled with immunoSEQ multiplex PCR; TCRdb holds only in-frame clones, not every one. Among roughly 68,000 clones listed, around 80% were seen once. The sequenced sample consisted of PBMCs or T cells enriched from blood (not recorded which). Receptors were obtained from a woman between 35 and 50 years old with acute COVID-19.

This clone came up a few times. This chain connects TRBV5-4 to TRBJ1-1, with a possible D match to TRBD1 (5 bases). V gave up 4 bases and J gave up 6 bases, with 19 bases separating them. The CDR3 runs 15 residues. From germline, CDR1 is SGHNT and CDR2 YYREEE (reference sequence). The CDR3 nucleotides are TGTGCCAGCAGCCCCACCCGCGGGGCTGCCTCTGAAGCTTTCTTT. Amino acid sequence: CASSPTRGAASEAFF. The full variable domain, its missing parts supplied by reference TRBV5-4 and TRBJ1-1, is ETGVTQSPTHLIKTRGQQVTLRCSSQSGHNTVSWYQQALGQGPQFIFQYYREEENGRGNFPPRFSGLQFPNYSSELNVNALELDDSALYLCASSPTRGAASEAFFGQGTRLTVV.

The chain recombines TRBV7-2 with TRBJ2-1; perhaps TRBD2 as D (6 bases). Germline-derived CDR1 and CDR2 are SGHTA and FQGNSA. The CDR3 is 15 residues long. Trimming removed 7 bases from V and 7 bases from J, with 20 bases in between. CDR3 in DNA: TGTGCCAGCACCTCGGGCCTGACTAGAGGGAATGAGCAGTTCTTC. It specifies CASTSGLTRGNEQFF.

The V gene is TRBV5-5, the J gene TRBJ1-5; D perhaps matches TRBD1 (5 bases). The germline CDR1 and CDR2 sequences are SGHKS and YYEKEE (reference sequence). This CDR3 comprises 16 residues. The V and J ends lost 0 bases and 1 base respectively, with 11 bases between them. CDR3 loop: CASSLDRHKSNQPQHF. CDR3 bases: TGTGCCAGCAGCTTGGACAGGCACAAAAGCAATCAGCCCCAGCATTTT.

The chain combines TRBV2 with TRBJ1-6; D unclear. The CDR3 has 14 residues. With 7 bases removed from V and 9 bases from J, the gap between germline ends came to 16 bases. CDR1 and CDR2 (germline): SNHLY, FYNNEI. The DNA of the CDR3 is TGTGCCAGCAACCCGAGGTCGAGTAGTTCACCCCTCCACTTT. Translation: CASNPRSSSSPLHF.

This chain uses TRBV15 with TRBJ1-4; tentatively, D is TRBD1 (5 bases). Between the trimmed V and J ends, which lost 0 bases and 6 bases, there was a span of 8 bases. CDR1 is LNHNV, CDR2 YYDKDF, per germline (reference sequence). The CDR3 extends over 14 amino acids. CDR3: CATSRDPGDEKLFF. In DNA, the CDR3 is TGTGCCACCAGCAGAGATCCGGGGGATGAAAAACTGTTTTTT.

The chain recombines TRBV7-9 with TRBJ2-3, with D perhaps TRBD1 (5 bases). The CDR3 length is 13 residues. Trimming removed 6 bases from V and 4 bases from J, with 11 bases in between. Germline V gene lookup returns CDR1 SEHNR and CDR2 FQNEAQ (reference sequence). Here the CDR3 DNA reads TGTGCCAGCAGGCGGCAGGGTCCAGATACGCAGTATTTT. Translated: CASRRQGPDTQYF.

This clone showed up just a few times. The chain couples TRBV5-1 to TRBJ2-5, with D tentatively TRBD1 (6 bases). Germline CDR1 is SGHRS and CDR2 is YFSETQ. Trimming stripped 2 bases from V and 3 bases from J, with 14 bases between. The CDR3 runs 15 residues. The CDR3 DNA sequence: TGCGCCAGCAGCTTAGGCAGGGGTTACGAAGAGACCCAGTACTTC. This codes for CASSLGRGYEETQYF.

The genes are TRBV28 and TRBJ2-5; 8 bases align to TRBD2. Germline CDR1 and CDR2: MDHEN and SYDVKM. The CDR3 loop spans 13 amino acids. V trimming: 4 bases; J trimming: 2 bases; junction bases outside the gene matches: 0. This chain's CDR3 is CASSSSGQETQYF. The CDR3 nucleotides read TGTGCCAGCAGTTCTAGCGGGCAAGAGACCCAGTACTTC.

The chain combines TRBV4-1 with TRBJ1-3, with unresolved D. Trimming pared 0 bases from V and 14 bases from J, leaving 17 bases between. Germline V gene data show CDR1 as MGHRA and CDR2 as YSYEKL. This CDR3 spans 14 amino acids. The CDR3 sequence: CASSQDPEGVYLYF. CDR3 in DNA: TGCGCCAGCAGCCAAGATCCAGAAGGAGTTTATCTATATTTT.

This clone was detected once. CDR3 region: CASSQVVSGDHYGYTF. CDR3 sequence (DNA): TGTGCCAGCAGCCAAGTAGTCTCAGGGGATCACTATGGCTACACCTTC. The chain recombines TRBV3-1 (or the pseudogene TRBV3-2) with TRBJ1-2, with D possibly TRBD1 on 6 matching bases. V lost 1 base, J lost 3 bases, and 15 bases lay in between. The CDR3 extends over 16 amino acids. CDR1 is LGHDT and CDR2 is YNNKEL in the germline V gene (reference sequence).

The CDR3 DNA reads as TGTGCCAGCAGCCCTCTGGGACTAGCGGGTAATGAGCAGTTCTTC. Translation: CASSPLGLAGNEQFF. The chain couples TRBV14 to TRBJ2-1; 12 bases are a match to TRBD2. V lost 4 bases to trimming and J lost 7 bases; unmatched junction nucleotides: 5. The CDR3 covers 15 residues. In germline, CDR1 is SGHDN, CDR2 FVKESK.

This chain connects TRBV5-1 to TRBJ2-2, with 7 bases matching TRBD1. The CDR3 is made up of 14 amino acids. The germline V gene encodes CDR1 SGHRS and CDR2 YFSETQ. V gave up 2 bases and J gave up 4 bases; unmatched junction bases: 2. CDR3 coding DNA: TGCGCCAGCAGCTTAGGACAGGTCACCGGGGAGCTGTTTTTT. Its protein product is CASSLGQVTGELFF.

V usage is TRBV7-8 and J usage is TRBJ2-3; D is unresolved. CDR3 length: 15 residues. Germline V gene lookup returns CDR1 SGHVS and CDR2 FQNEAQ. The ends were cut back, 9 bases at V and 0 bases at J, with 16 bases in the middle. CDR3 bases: TGTGCCAGTTCGTTGACTGTGCCTAGCACAGATACGCAGTATTTT. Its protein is CASSLTVPSTDTQYF.

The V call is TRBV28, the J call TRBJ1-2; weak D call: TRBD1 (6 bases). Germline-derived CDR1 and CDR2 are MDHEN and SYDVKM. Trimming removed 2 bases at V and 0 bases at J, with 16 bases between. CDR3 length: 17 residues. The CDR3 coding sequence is TGTGCCAGCAGTTTACCCCAGCAGGGGACGGCTAACTATGGCTACACCTTC. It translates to CASSLPQQGTANYGYTF.

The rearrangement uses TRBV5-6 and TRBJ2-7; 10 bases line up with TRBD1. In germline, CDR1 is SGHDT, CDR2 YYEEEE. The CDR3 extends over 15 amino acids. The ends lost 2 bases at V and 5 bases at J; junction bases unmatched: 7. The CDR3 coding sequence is TGTGCCAGCAGCTTCCGGGACAGGGGCTTCCACGAGCAGTACTTC. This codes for CASSFRDRGFHEQYF. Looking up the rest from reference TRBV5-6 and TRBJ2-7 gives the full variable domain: DAGVTQSPTHLIKTRGQQVTLRCSPKSGHDTVSWYQQALGQGPQFIFQYYEEEERQRGNFPDRFSGHQFPNYSSELNVNALLLGDSALYLCASSFRDRGFHEQYFGPGTRLTVT.

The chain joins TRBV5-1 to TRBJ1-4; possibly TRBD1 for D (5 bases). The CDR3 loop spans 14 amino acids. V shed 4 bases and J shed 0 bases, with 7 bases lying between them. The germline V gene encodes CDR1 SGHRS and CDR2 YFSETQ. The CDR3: CASSATATNEKLFF. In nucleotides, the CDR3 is TGCGCCAGCAGCGCGACAGCAACTAATGAAAAACTGTTTTTT.

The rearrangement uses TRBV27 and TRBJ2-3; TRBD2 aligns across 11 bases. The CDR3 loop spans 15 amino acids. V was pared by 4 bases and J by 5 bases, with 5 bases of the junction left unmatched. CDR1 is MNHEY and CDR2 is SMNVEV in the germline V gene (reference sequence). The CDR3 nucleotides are TGTGCCAGCAGTTCCGGGACTAGCGGATTAGATACGCAGTATTTT. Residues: CASSSGTSGLDTQYF.

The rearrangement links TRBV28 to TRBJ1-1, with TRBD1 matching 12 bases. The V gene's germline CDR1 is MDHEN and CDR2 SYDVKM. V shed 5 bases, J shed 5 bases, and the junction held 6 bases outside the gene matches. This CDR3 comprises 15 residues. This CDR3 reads CASSAGTGGRTEAFF. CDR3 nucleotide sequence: TGTGCCAGCAGTGCAGGGACAGGGGGCAGGACTGAAGCTTTCTTT.

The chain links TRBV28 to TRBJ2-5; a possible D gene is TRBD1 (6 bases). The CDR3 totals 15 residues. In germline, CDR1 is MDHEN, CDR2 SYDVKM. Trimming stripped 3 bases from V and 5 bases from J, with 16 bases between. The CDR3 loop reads CASSFRAPGGETQYF. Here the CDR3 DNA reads TGTGCCAGCAGTTTTCGTGCTCCTGGGGGCGAGACCCAGTACTTC. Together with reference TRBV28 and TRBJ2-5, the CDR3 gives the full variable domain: DVKVTQSSRYLVKRTGEKVFLECVQDMDHENMFWYRQDPGLGLRLIYFSYDVKMKEKGDIPEGYSVSREKKERFSLILESASTNQTSMYLCASSFRAPGGETQYFGPGTRLLVL.

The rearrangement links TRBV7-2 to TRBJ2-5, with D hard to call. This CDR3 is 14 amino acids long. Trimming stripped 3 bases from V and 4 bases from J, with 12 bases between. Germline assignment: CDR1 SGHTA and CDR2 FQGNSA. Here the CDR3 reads CASSFSRVRETQYF. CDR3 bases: TGTGCCAGCAGCTTCTCTCGGGTCAGAGAGACCCAGTACTTC.

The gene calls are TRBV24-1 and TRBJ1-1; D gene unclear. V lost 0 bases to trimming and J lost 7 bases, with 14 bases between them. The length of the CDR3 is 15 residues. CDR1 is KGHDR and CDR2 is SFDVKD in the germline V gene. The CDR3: CATSDLTATRGEAFF. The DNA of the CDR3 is TGTGCCACCAGTGATTTGACAGCAACTAGAGGTGAAGCTTTCTTT.

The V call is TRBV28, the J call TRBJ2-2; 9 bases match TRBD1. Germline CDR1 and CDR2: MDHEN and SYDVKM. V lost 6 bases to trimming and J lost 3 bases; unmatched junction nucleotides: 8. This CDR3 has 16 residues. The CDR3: CASSHPGQGYTGELFF. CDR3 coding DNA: TGTGCCAGCAGCCACCCGGGACAGGGATACACCGGGGAGCTGTTTTTT.

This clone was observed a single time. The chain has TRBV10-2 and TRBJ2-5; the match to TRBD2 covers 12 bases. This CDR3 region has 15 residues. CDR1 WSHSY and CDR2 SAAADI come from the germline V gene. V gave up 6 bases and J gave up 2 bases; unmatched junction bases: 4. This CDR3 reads CASRHGLAGQETQYF. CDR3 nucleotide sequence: TGCGCCAGCAGGCACGGACTAGCGGGGCAAGAGACCCAGTACTTC.

The CDR3 DNA reads as TGCGCCAGCAGCTTGGCGAGGGCGAGTCCTGAAGCTTTCTTT. Protein sequence: CASSLARASPEAFF. This sequence joins TRBV5-1 and TRBJ1-1, with unresolved D. V lost 0 bases and J 6 bases, leaving 12 bases between the germline ends. Germline loops: CDR1 SGHRS, CDR2 YFSETQ. CDR3 length equals 14 residues.

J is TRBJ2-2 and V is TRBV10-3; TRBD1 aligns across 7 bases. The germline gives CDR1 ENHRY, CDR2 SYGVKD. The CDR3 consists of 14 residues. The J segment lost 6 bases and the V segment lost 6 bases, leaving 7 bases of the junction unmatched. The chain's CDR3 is CAISDRAPAGELFF. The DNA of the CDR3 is TGTGCCATCAGCGACAGGGCTCCGGCCGGGGAGCTGTTTTTT.

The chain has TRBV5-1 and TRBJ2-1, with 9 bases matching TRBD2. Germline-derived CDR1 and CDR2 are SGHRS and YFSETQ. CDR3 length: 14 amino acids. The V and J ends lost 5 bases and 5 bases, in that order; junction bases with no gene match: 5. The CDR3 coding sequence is TGCGCCAGCAGTTATAGCGGGAGAAACAATGAGCAGTTCTTC. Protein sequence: CASSYSGRNNEQFF.

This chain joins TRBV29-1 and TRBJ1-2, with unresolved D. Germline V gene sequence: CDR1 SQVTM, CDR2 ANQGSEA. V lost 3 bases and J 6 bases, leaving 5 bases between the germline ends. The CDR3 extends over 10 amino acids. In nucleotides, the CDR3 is TGCAGCGTTGACGGGGATGGCTACACCTTC. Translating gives CSVDGDGYTF.

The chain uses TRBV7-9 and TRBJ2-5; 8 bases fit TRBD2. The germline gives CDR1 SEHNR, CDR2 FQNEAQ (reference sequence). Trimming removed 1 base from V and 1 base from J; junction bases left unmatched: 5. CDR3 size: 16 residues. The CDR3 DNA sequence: TGTGCCAGCAGCTTAGGGCGGGGGGTGGCCCAAGAGACCCAGTACTTC. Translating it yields CASSLGRGVAQETQYF.

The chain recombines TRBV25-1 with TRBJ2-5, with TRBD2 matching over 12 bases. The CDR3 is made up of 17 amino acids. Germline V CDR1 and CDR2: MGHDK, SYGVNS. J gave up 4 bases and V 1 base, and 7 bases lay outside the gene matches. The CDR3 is CASSEFPTSGSRETQYF. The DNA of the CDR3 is TGTGCCAGCAGTGAATTCCCGACTAGCGGGAGTCGAGAGACCCAGTACTTC.